The 25 T cell receptor beta chains presented below share a single source sample, sequenced in a study of human T cells and chemical hapten exposure. In TCRdb, the RACE reads were re-called with MiXCR into one record per CDR3 protein. The data hold some 38,000 distinct CDR3 sequences, with over 7.5% observed a single time. Time point indicated: patch test 3, about 24 weeks after DPC sensitization. The sample's treatment: therapeutic diphenylcyclopropenone sensitization with weekly scalp DPC. Total RNA extraction was carried out from unfractionated whole blood. Material: whole blood, obtained in connection with sensitization to the hapten diphenylcyclopropenone (DPC). The source is a man in his fifties with alopecia areata. Some clones in this sample may be carry-over from other donors' samples.

Only a few counts were recorded for this clonotype. J is TRBJ2-1 and V is TRBV21-1; TRBD1 was called by the table and not checked on the DNA. TRBV21-1 is a recognized pseudogene. The CDR3 runs 17 residues. The CDR3 spells CASSKDPGGSTYNEQFF. The CDR3, as DNA: TGTGCCAGCAGCAAAGATCCGGGGGGCAGCACCTACAATGAGCAGTTCTTC.

In this sample, this clonotype turned up many times. The rearrangement uses TRBV4-1 and TRBJ2-1, with 15 bases identical to TRBD2. Germline V gene data show CDR1 as MGHRA and CDR2 as YSYEKL. V was pared by 1 base and J by 9 bases, with 4 bases of the junction left unmatched. The CDR3 loop spans 16 amino acids. The CDR3 nucleotides read TGCGCCAGCAGCCAAGCCGGGACTAGCGGGAGGTTTGAGCAGTTCTTC. Translation gives CASSQAGTSGRFEQFF.

This clonotype occurred many times. The CDR3 bases are TGTGCCAGCAGTCCCTGGACAGGGATTCGTGGCGGACTACCCACCTACGAGCAGTACTTC. Protein product: CASSPWTGIRGGLPTYEQYF. The chain combines TRBV28 with TRBJ2-7, with 8 bases that match TRBD1. The CDR3 totals 20 residues. Germline trimming cut 5 bases from V and 2 bases from J; bases unmatched to any gene: 23. Germline assignment: CDR1 MDHEN and CDR2 SYDVKM.

This clonotype was seen more than once but under ten times. The V and J genes are TRBV2 and TRBJ2-1, with D hard to call. Trimming removed 6 bases at V and 7 bases at J, with 10 bases between. Germline CDR1 SNHLY, CDR2 FYNNEI. The CDR3 totals 12 residues. CDR3 coding DNA: TGTGCCAGCAGATTGGACGGAAATGAGCAGTTCTTC. Translated, it gives CASRLDGNEQFF.

Sample share makes this clonotype medium-sized. The chain combines TRBV12-3 or TRBV12-4 with TRBJ2-1; the match to TRBD2 covers 10 bases. CDR3 size: 15 residues. The trim removed 1 base at V and 10 bases at J, leaving 7 bases unmatched. The CDR3 DNA is TGTGCCAGCAGTTTAGTAGCGGGAGGCCCAATGGAGCAGTTCTTC. Encoded protein: CASSLVAGGPMEQFF.

This clonotype has a handful of counts. V gene TRBV25-1 combines with J gene TRBJ2-5; 7 bases fit TRBD1. With 2 bases clipped from V and 2 bases from J, the junction kept 8 bases outside the gene matches. The CDR3 extends over 16 amino acids. Germline V lookup: CDR1 MGHDK, CDR2 SYGVNS. The CDR3 here is CASSEGPQGSQETQYF. The CDR3 DNA sequence: TGTGCCAGCAGTGAAGGACCACAGGGGTCACAAGAGACCCAGTACTTC.

This clonotype has ten or more counts. The rearrangement uses TRBV5-1 and TRBJ2-1; 7 nucleotides match TRBD1. The CDR3 runs to 15 residues. J gave up 1 base and V 7 bases, and 8 bases lay outside the gene matches. The germline CDR1 and CDR2 sequences are SGHRS and YFSETQ. As DNA, the CDR3 is TGCGCCAGCTCTACGACAGGGCAGTCCTACAATGAGCAGTTCTTC. Its protein product is CASSTTGQSYNEQFF.

This clonotype was recorded at least ten times. The J gene is TRBJ1-1, the V gene TRBV9; possible D gene TRBD1, 5 bases. CDR3 size: 18 residues. Trimming cost V 0 bases and J 3 bases, with 21 bases left between them. CDR1 is SGDLS, CDR2 YYNGEE, per germline. The CDR3 spells CASSVGMEVWGFDTEAFF. The CDR3, as DNA: TGTGCCAGCAGCGTAGGTATGGAGGTCTGGGGGTTTGACACTGAAGCTTTCTTT.

This clonotype appeared a single time. The chain recombines TRBV10-3 with TRBJ2-5; possibly TRBD2 for D (5 bases). The CDR3 runs to 13 residues. The germline V gene encodes CDR1 ENHRY and CDR2 SYGVKD. Trimming left V 6 bases short and J 5 bases short, with 13 bases between. CDR3 coding DNA: TGTGCCATCAGGGATGGGAGTAGCGAGACCCAGTACTTC. Encoded protein: CAIRDGSSETQYF.

This clonotype turned up a few times. Written as DNA, the CDR3 is TGCGCCACCTACCAAGGGGGCTACACCTTC. This translates into CATYQGGYTF. The chain has TRBV4-1 and TRBJ1-2; D not resolved. Germline V CDR1 and CDR2: MGHRA, YSYEKL. CDR3 size: 10 residues. V was pared by 10 bases and J by 8 bases, with 11 bases between.

This clonotype has a handful of counts. This chain connects TRBV10-3 to TRBJ1-3; no clear D gene. In germline, CDR1 is ENHRY, CDR2 SYGVKD. This CDR3 has 14 amino acids. V was pared by 2 bases and J by 0 bases, with 5 bases between. CDR3 in amino acids: CAISERPSGNTIYF. CDR3 coding DNA: TGTGCCATCAGTGAGCGACCCTCTGGAAACACCATATATTTT.

This clonotype has more than one count but fewer than ten. The rearrangement links TRBV20-1 to TRBJ2-4; D might be TRBD1 or TRBD2, each matching 6 bases. The V and J ends lost 0 bases and 0 bases respectively, with 12 bases between them. This CDR3 has 16 residues. CDR1 and CDR2 from the germline V gene are DFQATT and SNEGSKA (reference sequence). The CDR3 spells CSARDERGVAKNIQYF. The CDR3 region has the DNA TGCAGTGCTAGAGATGAGAGGGGGGTAGCCAAAAACATTCAGTACTTC.

The chain is built from TRBV28 and TRBJ1-5; D is possibly TRBD1 (5 bases). The CDR3 loop spans 13 amino acids. From germline, CDR1 is MDHEN and CDR2 SYDVKM. The V gene lost 7 bases and the J gene lost 2 bases, with 9 bases spanning the gap. The DNA of the CDR3 is TGTGCCAGCACCTGGGGGGGCAATCAGCCCCAGCATTTT. This encodes CASTWGGNQPQHF.

The rearrangement joins TRBV6-5 to TRBJ1-5; D perhaps matches TRBD1 (5 bases). The germline CDR1 and CDR2 sequences are MNHEY and SVGAGI. The CDR3 covers 14 residues. The V and J ends lost 5 bases and 5 bases respectively, with 13 bases between them. CDR3: CASSADRRDQPQHF. CDR3 bases: TGTGCCAGCAGTGCTGACAGACGCGATCAGCCCCAGCATTTT.

This clonotype was observed at least ten times. The J gene is TRBJ2-2, the V gene TRBV7-2; 12 bases map to TRBD2. CDR3 length equals 15 residues. V gave up 5 bases and J gave up 4 bases; unmatched junction bases: 2. CDR1 is SGHTA and CDR2 is FQGNSA in the germline V gene. CDR3 sequence: CASSMGLAGTGELFF. CDR3 in DNA: TGTGCCAGCAGCATGGGACTAGCGGGCACCGGGGAGCTGTTTTTT.

This clonotype was recorded a few times. The genes are TRBV14 and TRBJ2-5; unclear D gene. This CDR3 is built from 14 residues. The germline V and J ends were trimmed by 0 bases and 7 bases, with 12 bases remaining between them. Germline V gene lookup returns CDR1 SGHDN and CDR2 FVKESK. The CDR3 DNA reads TGTGCCAGCAGCCAAGAGGGAACCCCATGGACCCAGTACTTC. Protein sequence: CASSQEGTPWTQYF.

This clonotype was observed at least ten times. The V call is TRBV12-3 or TRBV12-4, the J call TRBJ2-1; 8 nucleotides align to TRBD2. This CDR3 comprises 15 residues. Unmatched junction bases numbered 10, after V lost 5 bases and J lost 7 bases. CDR3 sequence: CASSRRSGGRNEQFF. The DNA for the CDR3 is TGTGCCAGCAGTCGGAGGAGCGGGGGACGGAATGAGCAGTTCTTC.

The sample holds many counts of this clonotype. The gene calls are TRBV2 and TRBJ1-3, with D possibly TRBD1 on 6 matching bases. V dropped 3 bases and J dropped 1 base, with 10 bases sitting between them. CDR1 SNHLY and CDR2 FYNNEI come from the germline V gene. This CDR3 comprises 15 residues. CDR3 protein: CASSEGGRSGNTIYF. CDR3 DNA: TGTGCCAGCAGTGAGGGGGGCCGTTCTGGAAACACCATATATTTT.

The rearrangement links TRBV15 to TRBJ2-7, with 10 bases lining up with TRBD2. Germline values: CDR1 LNHNV, CDR2 YYDKDF (reference sequence). This CDR3 has 15 residues. Trimming removed 1 base from V and 6 bases from J; junction bases left unmatched: 6. CDR3 sequence: CATSRGTSGLLEQYF. In nucleotides, the CDR3 is TGTGCCACCAGCAGAGGGACTAGCGGCCTCCTCGAGCAGTACTTC. Combining the CDR3 with reference TRBV15 and TRBJ2-7 gives the whole variable domain DAMVIQNPRYQVTQFGKPVTLSCSQTLNHNVMYWYQQKSSQAPKLLFHYYDKDFNNEADTPDNFQSRRPNTSFCFLDIRSPGLGDTAMYLCATSRGTSGLLEQYFGPGTRLTVT.

This CDR3 is CAISESPGGETQYF. The CDR3 bases are TGTGCCATCAGTGAGTCTCCAGGGGGAGAGACCCAGTACTTC. The chain joins TRBV10-3 to TRBJ2-5, with TRBD1 matching 7 bases. CDR3 length: 14 amino acids. CDR1 and CDR2 (germline): ENHRY, SYGVKD. The V and J ends lost 0 bases and 4 bases, in that order; junction bases with no gene match: 2.

This clonotype was detected ten times or more. The V call is TRBV7-2, the J call TRBJ2-1; the match to TRBD2 covers 10 bases. The trim removed 5 bases at V and 4 bases at J, leaving 5 bases unmatched. Germline CDR1 reads SGHTA; CDR2 reads FQGNSA. The CDR3 spans 15 residues. CDR3 sequence (DNA): TGTGCCAGCAGCCCCGGACTAGCGGAGTACAATGAGCAGTTCTTC. Protein: CASSPGLAEYNEQFF.

Ten or more counts support this clonotype. This chain links TRBV10-2 with TRBJ2-3; D gene uncertain. Trimming shortened V by 0 bases and J by 10 bases, and 8 bases separated the two germline ends. The CDR3 has 12 amino acids. Germline assignment: CDR1 WSHSY and CDR2 SAAADI. The CDR3 DNA reads TGCGCCAGCAGTGAGTCCTGGCGAGCGCAGTATTTT. This sequence encodes CASSESWRAQYF.

The CDR3 region is CASRGTQTYEQYF. CDR3 bases: TGTGCCAGCAGAGGGACACAGACCTACGAGCAGTACTTC. V and J are TRBV6-2 or TRBV6-3 and TRBJ2-7; a possible D gene is TRBD1 (6 bases). Between the trimmed V and J ends, which lost 6 bases and 2 bases, there was a span of 11 bases. Germline assignment: CDR1 MNHEY and CDR2 SVGEGT. The CDR3 is 13 residues long.

CDR3 region: CASSQADLEQFF. CDR3 in DNA: TGTGCCAGCAGCCAAGCGGATCTTGAGCAGTTCTTC. This chain links TRBV14 with TRBJ2-1; D is unresolved. V was shortened by 1 base and J by 9 bases, with 7 bases between the two germline ends. The CDR3 is made up of 12 amino acids. In germline, CDR1 is SGHDN, CDR2 FVKESK. The complete variable domain, with remaining parts taken from reference TRBV14 and TRBJ2-1, reads EAGVTQFPSHSVIEKGQTVTLRCDPISGHDNLYWYRRVMGKEIKFLLHFVKESKQDESGMPNNRFLAERTGGTYSTLKVQPAELEDSGVYFCASSQADLEQFFGPGTRLTVL.

This clonotype was found many times. The CDR3 loop is CASSLDSGHSSYEQYF. CDR3 in DNA: TGTGCCAGCAGCTTAGATTCGGGACACAGCTCCTACGAGCAGTACTTC. The chain recombines TRBV7-9 with TRBJ2-7; D might be TRBD1 (6 bases). With 1 base removed from V and 0 bases from J, the gap between germline ends came to 13 bases. This CDR3 has 16 amino acids. Germline V gene lookup returns CDR1 SEHNR and CDR2 FQNEAQ (reference sequence).